Listed here are 19 T cell receptor beta chains from one sample, sequenced in a study of T cell repertoires in cytomegalovirus infection. TCRdb ran MiXCR on the reads and lists one entry per CDR3 protein. The data contain around 170,000 distinct CDR3 sequences, under 20% of them singletons. Sequences were obtained from CD8+ T cells from PBMCs. The receptors were gathered from a human donor in good health (CMV status not recorded). Some clones in this sample may be carry-over from other donors' samples.

This clonotype was found a few times. The V gene is TRBV5-6, the J gene TRBJ2-7; 7 bases align to TRBD1. The CDR3 covers 16 residues. Germline V gene sequence: CDR1 SGHDT, CDR2 YYEEEE. J was trimmed by 2 bases and V by 4 bases; bases with no gene match: 12. The CDR3 reads CASSQTDRPYPYEQYF. In nucleotides, the CDR3 is TGTGCCAGCAGCCAAACGGACAGGCCGTATCCCTACGAGCAGTACTTC. The full variable domain, with the rest looked up from reference TRBV5-6 and TRBJ2-7, is DAGVTQSPTHLIKTRGQQVTLRCSPKSGHDTVSWYQQALGQGPQFIFQYYEEEERQRGNFPDRFSGHQFPNYSSELNVNALLLGDSALYLCASSQTDRPYPYEQYFGPGTRLTVT.

The count of this clonotype is one. V is TRBV20-1 and J is TRBJ2-7; D perhaps matches TRBD2 (5 bases). Trimming cost V 3 bases and J 4 bases, with 13 bases left between them. This CDR3 contains 13 residues. Per the germline V gene, CDR1 is DFQATT and CDR2 is SNEGSKA (reference sequence). The CDR3 protein is CSARSGDRYEQYF. The CDR3 nucleotides read TGCAGTGCTAGGTCCGGGGATCGGTACGAGCAGTACTTC.

This clonotype has only a few counts. The rearrangement joins TRBV28 to TRBJ2-1, with TRBD2 matching over 7 bases. Losses at the gene ends were 2 bases for V and 0 bases for J; bases not matched to a gene: 22. The CDR3 has 22 amino acids. Germline V gene sequence: CDR1 MDHEN, CDR2 SYDVKM. The CDR3 region has the DNA TGTGCCAGCAGTTTACCCTCTACGGGGGAGGGCCCTTCGGGGGGCTCCTACAATGAGCAGTTCTTC. Translating it yields CASSLPSTGEGPSGGSYNEQFF.

The CDR3 bases are TGTGCCAGCAGCTTGGAGAGAGATCACACCGGGGAGCTGTTTTTT. The encoded protein is CASSLERDHTGELFF. V usage is TRBV5-4 and J usage is TRBJ2-2, with D hard to call. The CDR3 is 15 amino acids. In germline, CDR1 is SGHNT, CDR2 YYREEE (reference sequence). Trimming took off 0 bases at V and 3 bases at J, with 9 bases between the two ends.

This clonotype was seen a few times. The CDR3, as DNA: TGTGCCAGCAGCCCACCCAGACAGGGGGGAGAGACCCAGTACTTC. Translating it yields CASSPPRQGGETQYF. The V and J genes are TRBV7-9 and TRBJ2-5; 9 positions match TRBD1. Trimming at V came to 5 bases and at J to 4 bases, leaving 8 bases not matched to a gene. Per germline, CDR1 SEHNR and CDR2 FQNEAQ (reference sequence). CDR3 length: 15 residues.

This clonotype was found a few times. The rearrangement links TRBV7-6 to TRBJ2-7; TRBD1 matches at 8 bases. V was clipped by 1 base and J by 2 bases; unmatched bases: 4. Germline lookup yields CDR1 SGHVS and CDR2 FNYEAQ. This CDR3 comprises 15 residues. The CDR3 here is CASSLGGQAAYEQYF. Written as DNA, the CDR3 is TGTGCCAGCAGCTTAGGGGGACAGGCGGCCTACGAGCAGTACTTC.

This clonotype has a single count. The rearrangement uses TRBV28 and TRBJ2-5, with D unclear. The CDR3 sequence is 16 residues long. The germline CDR1 and CDR2 sequences are MDHEN and SYDVKM. The V end lost 5 bases, the J end lost 0 bases, and 16 bases lay between the germline ends. The CDR3 is CASSPGEGQYQETQYF. CDR3 bases: TGTGCCAGCAGTCCAGGTGAAGGCCAGTACCAAGAGACCCAGTACTTC.

The J gene is TRBJ2-1, the V gene TRBV15; TRBD2 might be the D (6 bases). Germline CDR1 and CDR2: LNHNV and YYDKDF (reference sequence). The germline V and J ends were trimmed by 7 bases and 3 bases, with 19 bases remaining between them. The CDR3 sequence is 16 residues long. The CDR3 DNA follows: TGTGCCACCAACGATGCGAGGGCTAGCGACTACAATGAGCAGTTCTTC. It codes for CATNDARASDYNEQFF. The variable domain in full, completed from reference TRBV15 and TRBJ2-1, reads DAMVIQNPRYQVTQFGKPVTLSCSQTLNHNVMYWYQQKSSQAPKLLFHYYDKDFNNEADTPDNFQSRRPNTSFCFLDIRSPGLGDTAMYLCATNDARASDYNEQFFGPGTRLTVL.

This clonotype showed up many times. The V and J genes are TRBV7-9 and TRBJ2-7, with TRBD1 matching over 7 bases. The CDR3 is 14 amino acids. Germline V lookup: CDR1 SEHNR, CDR2 FQNEAQ (reference sequence). The trim removed 5 bases at V and 2 bases at J, leaving 6 bases unmatched. The CDR3 region is CASSRQGVTYEQYF. CDR3 DNA sequence: TGTGCCAGCAGCCGACAGGGCGTTACCTACGAGCAGTACTTC. Variable domain in full (rest from reference TRBV7-9 and TRBJ2-7): DTGVSQNPRHKITKRGQNVTFRCDPISEHNRLYWYRQTLGQGPEFLTYFQNEAQLEKSRLLSDRFSAERPKGSFSTLEIQRTEQGDSAMYLCASSRQGVTYEQYFGPGTRLTVT.

In its sample, this clonotype was seen a few times. The chain employs TRBV20-1 and TRBJ1-3; TRBD1 matches 7 bases. The CDR3 is 17 amino acids. Germline V gene data show CDR1 as DFQATT and CDR2 as SNEGSKA (reference sequence). Unmatched junction bases numbered 12, after V lost 4 bases and J lost 0 bases. The chain's CDR3 is CSAILSDRVHSGNTIYF. In DNA form, the CDR3 reads TGCAGTGCTATCCTATCAGACAGGGTACACTCTGGAAACACCATATATTTT.

V gene TRBV28 combines with J gene TRBJ2-1; tentatively, D is TRBD1 (6 bases). Between the trimmed V and J ends, which lost 9 bases and 6 bases, there was a span of 18 bases. CDR1 is MDHEN, CDR2 SYDVKM, per germline. This CDR3 comprises 14 residues. CDR3 protein: CASEQGYQFNEQFF. The CDR3 coding sequence is TGTGCCAGTGAACAGGGATATCAATTCAATGAGCAGTTCTTC.

The V and J genes are TRBV29-1 and TRBJ1-1; D uncertain. The ends were cut back, 0 bases at V and 1 base at J, with 12 bases in the middle. There are 15 residues in the CDR3. The V gene's germline CDR1 is SQVTM and CDR2 ANQGSEA. In DNA, the CDR3 is TGCAGCGTTGAAGATTTGGGCAGCCCGAACACTGAAGCTTTCTTT. This encodes CSVEDLGSPNTEAFF.

This clonotype was observed a few times. This chain joins TRBV2 and TRBJ2-1, with no clear D. Germline-derived CDR1 and CDR2 are SNHLY and FYNNEI. Trimming removed 3 bases from V and 0 bases from J, with 15 bases in between. The CDR3 contains 17 residues. The CDR3 sequence: CASSEFPGRSSYNEQFF. The CDR3 nucleotides read TGTGCCAGCAGTGAGTTCCCCGGACGGAGCTCCTACAATGAGCAGTTCTTC.

The table lists this clonotype with many counts. This rearrangement joins TRBV5-1 to TRBJ2-1, with D perhaps matching TRBD2 (8 bases). Germline V gene data show CDR1 as SGHRS and CDR2 as YFSETQ. The CDR3 covers 14 residues. The V end lost 0 bases, the J end lost 8 bases, and 12 bases lay between the germline ends. CDR3 protein: CASSLAGGGDEQFF. The CDR3 DNA reads TGCGCCAGCAGCTTGGCGGGAGGGGGCGATGAGCAGTTCTTC.

This clonotype has just a few counts. The V gene is TRBV6-2 or TRBV6-3, the J gene TRBJ2-7; TRBD1 matches 10 bases. The junction had 7 bases not matched to a gene; V was cut back by 2 bases and J by 3 bases. Germline lookup yields CDR1 MNHEY and CDR2 SVGEGT. This CDR3 spans 16 amino acids. CDR3 region: CASSYLVRTGGYEQYF. The CDR3 bases are TGTGCCAGCAGTTACCTCGTTAGGACAGGGGGCTACGAGCAGTACTTC.

This clonotype has a handful of counts. The chain joins TRBV11-2 to TRBJ1-2; unclear D gene. V was clipped by 1 base and J by 2 bases, with 11 bases between them. This CDR3 is 15 amino acids long. Germline assignment: CDR1 SGHAT and CDR2 FQNNGV. The CDR3 DNA is TGTGCCAGCAGCTTAGGCCGCGGGCCCAACTATGGCTACACCTTC. This translates into CASSLGRGPNYGYTF.

This clonotype was counted only a few times. This chain uses TRBV20-1 with TRBJ2-6; possibly TRBD2 for D (6 bases). The CDR3 is made up of 15 amino acids. The germline CDR1 and CDR2 sequences are DFQATT and SNEGSKA (reference sequence). The V end was cut by 3 bases, the J end by 0 bases, with 9 bases between. CDR3 region: CSASGRLSGANVLTF. The CDR3 bases are TGCAGTGCTAGTGGGAGGCTCTCTGGGGCCAACGTCCTGACTTTC.

This clonotype was seen a handful of times. J is TRBJ1-4 and V is TRBV6-1, with D unresolved. The germline V and J ends were trimmed by 1 base and 0 bases, with 9 bases remaining between them. Germline CDR1 and CDR2: MNHNS and SASEGT. The CDR3 extends over 16 amino acids. The CDR3 reads CASSEGGTSTNEKLFF. In nucleotides, the CDR3 is TGTGCCAGCAGTGAAGGAGGCACGTCAACTAATGAAAAACTGTTTTTT.

The J gene is TRBJ2-5, the V gene TRBV7-9; no firm D call. The CDR3 has 17 amino acids. Germline V CDR1 and CDR2: SEHNR, FQNEAQ (reference sequence). Trimming cost V 6 bases and J 0 bases, with 20 bases left between them. CDR3 DNA sequence: TGTGCCAGCAGTAATACACGGTTAGGAGAGTACCAAGAGACCCAGTACTTC. Amino acids: CASSNTRLGEYQETQYF.